The 14 T cell receptor beta chains below all came from one sample that was sequenced in a study of T cells after yellow fever vaccination. TCRdb fed the 5' RACE reads into MiXCR, producing one record per CDR3 protein. The sample holds 300,000 to 400,000 distinct CDR3 sequences, roughly 9.4% seen once. The material sequenced was PBMCs, taken on the day of the first yellow fever vaccination. All receptors derive from a man aged 18 to 29 who received the YFV17D yellow fever vaccine.

This clonotype came up once. The chain carries TRBV20-1 and TRBJ2-7, with no clear D. This CDR3 is built from 12 residues. Per the germline V gene, CDR1 is DFQATT and CDR2 is SNEGSKA (reference sequence). V was clipped by 4 bases and J by 3 bases, with 10 bases between them. In DNA form, the CDR3 reads TGCAGTGCTATCGTTCTGGGCTACGAGCAGTACTTC. This gives the protein CSAIVLGYEQYF.

There are many counts of this clonotype. The chain links TRBV7-2 to TRBJ2-5, with 9 bases that match TRBD2. The CDR3 has 14 residues. Per the germline V gene, CDR1 is SGHTA and CDR2 is FQGNSA. J gave up 3 bases and V 5 bases, and 4 bases lay outside the gene matches. DNA of the CDR3: TGTGCCAGCAGCCCTCTAGCGGGGAAAGAGACCCAGTACTTC. Translated, it gives CASSPLAGKETQYF.

CDR3 in DNA: TGTGCCAGCAGCTTAATTCGGGGGGCGGGAGATACGCAGTATTTT. Translated: CASSLIRGAGDTQYF. This chain uses TRBV7-8 with TRBJ2-3; possible D gene TRBD2, 7 bases. V gave up 2 bases and J gave up 5 bases, with 14 bases separating them. The CDR3 runs 15 residues. The germline gives CDR1 SGHVS, CDR2 FQNEAQ.

This clonotype has a count of ten or more. The rearrangement uses TRBV29-1 and TRBJ1-2, with 9 bases identical to TRBD1. The germline gives CDR1 SQVTM, CDR2 ANQGSEA. V was clipped by 3 bases and J by 0 bases; unmatched bases: 2. The CDR3 covers 14 residues. CDR3: CSVEDRGANYGYTF. CDR3 coding DNA: TGCAGCGTTGAGGACAGGGGAGCTAACTATGGCTACACCTTC.

This clonotype has a count of ten or more. The rearrangement uses TRBV4-3 and TRBJ2-1; the match to TRBD2 covers 8 bases. The CDR3 is 13 amino acids. J was trimmed by 7 bases and V by 4 bases; bases with no gene match: 3. The germline gives CDR1 LGHNA, CDR2 YSLEER. The CDR3 nucleotides are TGCGCCAGCAGCCTAGCGGGGCTAAATGAGCAGTTCTTC. Translation gives CASSLAGLNEQFF.

About this clonotype itself: The junction departs from the called germline gene at one end, perhaps through a read error. This chain links TRBV19 with TRBJ2-1; 8 bases fit TRBD2. CDR1 and CDR2 (germline): LNHDA, SQIVND (reference sequence). The CDR3 consists of 17 residues. This CDR3 is CVSSTTRGGQTYNEQFF. DNA of the CDR3: TGTGTCAGTAGCACGACTCGGGGGGGCCAAACATACAATGAGCAGTTCTTC.

This clonotype has a handful of counts. V usage is TRBV12-3 or TRBV12-4 and J usage is TRBJ2-7; no clear D gene. V was clipped by 1 base and J by 7 bases, with 11 bases between them. The CDR3 is 13 residues long. The CDR3 reads CASSLGGTGEQYF. DNA for the CDR3: TGTGCCAGCAGTTTAGGTGGTACCGGGGAGCAGTACTTC.

The sample holds a few counts of this clonotype. The chain carries TRBV11-2 and TRBJ1-6; a possible D gene is TRBD1 (5 bases). V was cut by 6 bases and J by 7 bases, with 13 bases left in between. Germline V gene data show CDR1 as SGHAT and CDR2 as FQNNGV. This CDR3 spans 14 amino acids. DNA of the CDR3: TGTGCCAGCAGTGACAGTCCCGGGAATTCACCCCTCCACTTT. It yields the protein CASSDSPGNSPLHF.

The chain has TRBV6-2 or TRBV6-3 and TRBJ2-5; D unclear. The ends were cut back, 6 bases at V and 2 bases at J, with 13 bases in the middle. Germline CDR1 reads MNHEY; CDR2 reads SVGEGT. CDR3 length: 14 amino acids. Here the CDR3 reads CASRDGPPQETQYF. The CDR3 bases are TGTGCCAGCAGGGACGGTCCTCCTCAAGAGACCCAGTACTTC.

In this sample, this clonotype turned up a few times. The V call is TRBV9, the J call TRBJ1-2, with a weak D call TRBD1 (6 bases). The V end lost 3 bases, the J end lost 1 base, and 7 bases lay between the germline ends. Germline V gene lookup returns CDR1 SGDLS and CDR2 YYNGEE. The CDR3 extends over 13 amino acids. CDR3 coding DNA: TGTGCCAGCAGCGGGACAGTTAACTATGGCTACACCTTC. This codes for CASSGTVNYGYTF.

The V gene is TRBV6-2 or TRBV6-3, the J gene TRBJ2-1; TRBD1 aligns across 9 bases. The CDR3 loop spans 15 amino acids. The ends lost 4 bases at V and 9 bases at J; junction bases unmatched: 10. The germline V gene has CDR1 MNHEY and CDR2 SVGEGT. CDR3 nucleotides: TGTGCCAGCAGTTCCCGGATTGGGACAGGGAGTGAGCAGTTCTTC. Residues: CASSSRIGTGSEQFF.

Here the CDR3 DNA reads TGTGCCAGCAGTACACAGGGGGCCTACGAGCAGTACTTC. Its translation: CASSTQGAYEQYF. The rearrangement links TRBV6-1 to TRBJ2-7, with 8 nucleotides matching TRBD1. Per germline, CDR1 MNHNS and CDR2 SASEGT. V was clipped by 5 bases and J by 2 bases; unmatched bases: 2. The CDR3 runs to 13 residues.

The V gene is TRBV7-9, the J gene TRBJ1-5; D is uncertain. The V gene's germline CDR1 is SEHNR and CDR2 FQNEAQ (reference sequence). The ends were cut back, 1 base at V and 4 bases at J, with 17 bases in the middle. The CDR3 is 17 residues long. The CDR3 is CASSLEVSGRKNQPQHF. CDR3 sequence (DNA): TGTGCCAGCAGCTTAGAAGTCTCCGGACGTAAAAATCAGCCCCAGCATTTT.

This clonotype appeared a few times. The chain joins TRBV6-5 to TRBJ1-2; 8 bases agree with TRBD1. V was clipped by 2 bases and J by 7 bases; unmatched bases: 6. This CDR3 is 14 amino acids long. In germline, CDR1 is MNHEY, CDR2 SVGAGI. CDR3 DNA: TGTGCCAGCAGTTACCTACAGGGGGACGGTGGCTACACCTTC. Protein: CASSYLQGDGGYTF.